Each of the 21 T cell receptor beta chains below was sequenced from the same sample in a study of T cells after posttransplantation cyclophosphamide. Clones were read by immunoSEQ multiplex PCR, and TCRdb kept only the in-frame ones, dropping some. The table records about 10,000 clones, roughly 98% of them present only once. Cells defined as naive were viable CD3+CD4+ or CD3+CD8+ and CCR7+CD45RA+CD45RO-CD95-CD27+CD28+. Input material: naive CD4+ T cells sorted from PBMCs. These receptors came from a woman aged 60 to 75 in good health, CMV-negative, and a related stem cell transplant donor.

V and J are TRBV5-4 and TRBJ2-7, with 7 bases matching TRBD2. This CDR3 has 14 amino acids. The junction had 11 bases not matched to a gene; V was cut back by 5 bases and J by 6 bases. Germline-derived CDR1 and CDR2 are SGHNT and YYREEE (reference sequence). CDR3 in amino acids: CASSLPGLPGEQYF. The CDR3 DNA is TGTGCCAGCAGTCTCCCGGGACTACCAGGCGAGCAGTACTTC.

The chain combines TRBV28 with TRBJ2-1; 10 positions match TRBD2. CDR1 and CDR2 from the germline V gene are MDHEN and SYDVKM. This CDR3 comprises 15 residues. J was trimmed by 2 bases and V by 6 bases; bases with no gene match: 4. CDR3 amino acids: CASSETSGAYNEQFF. CDR3 in DNA: TGTGCCAGCAGCGAAACTAGCGGGGCCTACAATGAGCAGTTCTTC. The full variable domain, rest sourced from reference TRBV28 and TRBJ2-1, is DVKVTQSSRYLVKRTGEKVFLECVQDMDHENMFWYRQDPGLGLRLIYFSYDVKMKEKGDIPEGYSVSREKKERFSLILESASTNQTSMYLCASSETSGAYNEQFFGPGTRLTVL.

The chain has TRBV11-1 and TRBJ2-1, with 8 bases matching TRBD1. J gave up 8 bases and V 2 bases, and 5 bases lay outside the gene matches. Germline values: CDR1 SGHAT, CDR2 FQDESV (reference sequence). This CDR3 is built from 14 residues. CDR3 region: CASSLQGAGDEQFF. The CDR3 region has the DNA TGTGCCAGCAGCTTACAGGGGGCGGGTGATGAGCAGTTCTTC.

The chain combines TRBV29-1 with TRBJ1-1, with TRBD1 matching over 9 bases. Germline CDR1 SQVTM, CDR2 ANQGSEA. The CDR3 spans 14 residues. J was trimmed by 3 bases and V by 1 base; bases with no gene match: 3. Here the CDR3 reads CSVEGGQGYTEAFF. DNA of the CDR3: TGCAGCGTTGAAGGTGGACAGGGGTACACTGAAGCTTTCTTT.

The chain carries TRBV15 and TRBJ2-5; TRBD2 agrees at 9 bases. The V gene's germline CDR1 is LNHNV and CDR2 YYDKDF (reference sequence). The CDR3 covers 16 residues. The trim removed 1 base at V and 2 bases at J, leaving 5 bases unmatched. The CDR3 sequence is CATSRGERGEQETQYF. Written as DNA, the CDR3 is TGTGCCACCAGCAGAGGGGAGCGGGGGGAACAAGAGACCCAGTACTTC. The entire variable domain, with the rest obtained from reference TRBV15 and TRBJ2-5, is as follows: DAMVIQNPRYQVTQFGKPVTLSCSQTLNHNVMYWYQQKSSQAPKLLFHYYDKDFNNEADTPDNFQSRRPNTSFCFLDIRSPGLGDTAMYLCATSRGERGEQETQYFGPGTRLLVL.

V gene TRBV30 combines with J gene TRBJ2-2; D uncertain. V lost 3 bases, J lost 0 bases, and 17 bases lay in between. Germline values: CDR1 GTSNPN, CDR2 SVGIG (reference sequence). CDR3 length equals 17 residues. The CDR3 sequence is CAWSVPRSLANTGELFF. CDR3 DNA: TGTGCCTGGAGCGTCCCAAGGTCCCTAGCGAACACCGGGGAGCTGTTTTTT.

The chain recombines TRBV19 with TRBJ2-1, with D possibly TRBD1 on 5 matching bases. CDR3 length: 14 residues. V gave up 3 bases and J gave up 2 bases, with 8 bases separating them. Germline V lookup: CDR1 LNHDA, CDR2 SQIVND (reference sequence). CDR3 sequence: CASSIVRAYNEQFF. For the CDR3, the DNA is TGTGCCAGTAGTATTGTCAGGGCCTACAATGAGCAGTTCTTC.

This sequence joins TRBV28 and TRBJ1-2; weak D call: TRBD1 (5 bases). CDR3 length: 13 amino acids. The germline V gene has CDR1 MDHEN and CDR2 SYDVKM. Trimming cost V 4 bases and J 6 bases, with 12 bases left between them. CDR3 sequence (DNA): TGTGCCAGCAGTTCAAGGACAAGACATGGCTACACCTTC. Its translation is CASSSRTRHGYTF.

The genes are TRBV7-2 and TRBJ2-7; TRBD2 agrees at 8 bases. The V gene end was trimmed by 1 base and the J gene end by 10 bases; junction bases not matched to a gene: 9. The CDR3 totals 14 residues. From germline, CDR1 is SGHTA and CDR2 FQGNSA. The CDR3 here is CASSLERERFLQYF. In nucleotides, the CDR3 is TGTGCCAGCAGCTTAGAGCGGGAGCGGTTTCTTCAGTACTTC.

The CDR3 coding sequence is TGTGCCAGCAGCTTGGGGGGGCGCAGCAAAAACATTCAGTACTTC. It translates to CASSLGGRSKNIQYF. This chain joins TRBV5-4 and TRBJ2-4, with D possibly matching TRBD1 (6 bases). CDR3 size: 15 residues. The ends were cut back, 0 bases at V and 3 bases at J, with 10 bases in the middle. Germline loops: CDR1 SGHNT, CDR2 YYREEE (reference sequence).

J is TRBJ2-6 and V is TRBV2; TRBD2 is a possible D gene (6 bases). Germline CDR1 SNHLY, CDR2 FYNNEI. CDR3 length: 16 amino acids. V was shortened by 6 bases and J by 2 bases, with 14 bases between the two germline ends. The CDR3 DNA reads TGTGCCAGCAGAAGTCCCGGAGGGACTGGGGCCAACGTCCTGACTTTC. This translates into CASRSPGGTGANVLTF.

The CDR3 nucleotides read TGCGCCAGCAGTGGGTTGGGGCGGACGAGCTCCTACAATGAGCAGTTCTTC. The encoded protein is CASSGLGRTSSYNEQFF. This chain connects TRBV10-2 to TRBJ2-1, with a weak D call TRBD1 (5 bases). Germline V gives CDR1 WSHSY, CDR2 SAAADI. This CDR3 contains 17 residues. Between the trimmed V and J ends, which lost 4 bases and 0 bases, there was a span of 16 bases.

The chain is built from TRBV30 and TRBJ2-7; a possible D gene is TRBD2 (5 bases). Germline loops: CDR1 GTSNPN, CDR2 SVGIG (reference sequence). V was trimmed by 3 bases and J by 0 bases, leaving 12 bases between them. The CDR3 spans 14 residues. CDR3 nucleotides: TGTGCCTGGAGACGAAGCGGCACCTCCTACGAGCAGTACTTC. Translation: CAWRRSGTSYEQYF. Variable domain in full (rest from reference TRBV30 and TRBJ2-7): SQTIHQWPATLVQPVGSPLSLECTVEGTSNPNLYWYRQAAGRGLQLLFYSVGIGQISSEVPQNLSASRPQDRQFILSSKKLLLSDSGFYLCAWRRSGTSYEQYFGPGTRLTVT.

V gene TRBV28 combines with J gene TRBJ1-5, with 12 positions matching TRBD1. The germline CDR1 and CDR2 sequences are MDHEN and SYDVKM. This CDR3 has 14 amino acids. The J segment lost 7 bases and the V segment lost 6 bases, leaving 4 bases of the junction unmatched. CDR3 coding DNA: TGTGCCAGCAGCGGGGACAGGGGGCTGCAGCCCCAGCATTTT. Translated: CASSGDRGLQPQHF.

The chain uses TRBV5-5 and TRBJ1-6, with D possibly TRBD1 on 6 matching bases. Germline V gene sequence: CDR1 SGHKS, CDR2 YYEKEE (reference sequence). The V end lost 1 base, the J end lost 9 bases, and 14 bases lay between the germline ends. This CDR3 has 15 residues. Here the CDR3 reads CASSLMVQGSSPLHF. The CDR3 bases are TGTGCCAGCAGCTTGATGGTGCAGGGGAGTTCACCCCTCCACTTT.

V gene TRBV6-1 combines with J gene TRBJ1-4, with D unresolved. The length of the CDR3 is 15 residues. The germline V and J ends were trimmed by 1 base and 8 bases, with 14 bases remaining between them. Per the germline V gene, CDR1 is MNHNS and CDR2 is SASEGT. The CDR3 DNA reads TGTGCCAGCAGTGAAGACGGGTGGGGAGGGGAAAAACTGTTTTTT. This encodes CASSEDGWGGEKLFF.

The chain has TRBV5-4 and TRBJ1-5, with 7 nucleotides matching TRBD1. V gave up 1 base and J gave up 7 bases; unmatched junction bases: 8. Germline V lookup: CDR1 SGHNT, CDR2 YYREEE (reference sequence). The CDR3 totals 15 residues. DNA for the CDR3: TGTGCCAGCAGCTTGAAGACAGGGCCAGAACAGCCCCAGCATTTT. Protein sequence: CASSLKTGPEQPQHF.

V is TRBV19 and J is TRBJ1-5; D may be TRBD1 (6 bases). Trimming removed 8 bases from V and 0 bases from J, with 11 bases in between. This CDR3 spans 14 amino acids. Looked up from germline, CDR1 is LNHDA and CDR2 is SQIVND (reference sequence). CDR3 nucleotide sequence: TGTGCCAGTGGGGGGGCCTATAGCAATCAGCCCCAGCATTTT. It is translated as CASGGAYSNQPQHF.

The J gene is TRBJ2-5, the V gene TRBV2, with TRBD1 identical over 8 bases. The J segment lost 4 bases and the V segment lost 3 bases, leaving 7 bases of the junction unmatched. This CDR3 is built from 15 residues. In germline, CDR1 is SNHLY, CDR2 FYNNEI. The CDR3: CASSEVRGLIETQYF. The CDR3 DNA is TGTGCCAGCAGTGAGGTCAGGGGGCTTATAGAGACCCAGTACTTC.

The V and J genes are TRBV5-1 and TRBJ1-2; possible D gene TRBD1, 6 bases. In germline, CDR1 is SGHRS, CDR2 YFSETQ. V dropped 3 bases and J dropped 8 bases, with 14 bases sitting between them. This CDR3 has 13 residues. The DNA of the CDR3 is TGCGCCAGCAGCTCTCAGGGGTCGGGGGGCTACACCTTC. This gives the protein CASSSQGSGGYTF.

In the case of this clone: Different DNA sequences within this sample yield the same CDR3. This chain uses TRBV10-3 with TRBJ1-3, with 10 bases lining up with TRBD1. The CDR3 has 16 residues. The V segment lost 6 bases and the J segment 4 bases; nucleotides outside the gene matches: 9. The germline gives CDR1 ENHRY, CDR2 SYGVKD. The CDR3 nucleotides are TGTGCCATCAGGGCCGGGACAGGGGAACCAGGAAACACCATATATTTT. Residues: CAIRAGTGEPGNTIYF.